The entry below gives a single T cell receptor (beta chain) sequence along with its context. Its antigen is as yet unknown. Germline V gene lookup returns CDR1 MGHRA and CDR2 YSYEKL. The CDR3 consists of 15 residues. Trimming took off 1 base at V and 3 bases at J, with 13 bases between the two ends. The assay was immunoSEQ multiplex PCR, and TCRdb's table has in-frame clones only and misses some. The sample has around 34,000 clones, roughly 84% seen once. This entry belongs to a study of OX40 agonist ivuxolimab in advanced cancers. Study-wide background: Six ivuxolimab dose levels, 0.01 to 10 mg/kg, were given intravenously every 2 weeks. Averaging approximately 60 years in age, with a range of roughly 20 to 80, the cohort was around 85% male.

The study, taken as a whole, reports: Dose levels from 0.1 to 3.0 mg/kg saw CD4+ and CD8+ blood T cells expand clonally by week 6. Fewer expanded clones were found on average in CD4+ than in CD8+ T cells.

The material was CD4+ or CD8+ T cells sorted from blood, obtained in a trial of the OX40 agonist ivuxolimab. This clonotype originated in an adult with an advanced solid tumor such as melanoma, head and neck, liver or kidney cancer. The chain is built from TRBV4-1 and TRBJ2-7; perhaps TRBD1 as D (7 bases). The CDR3 region is CASSQGPQGGYEQYF. CDR3 nucleotide sequence: TGCGCCAGCAGCCAAGGACCCCAGGGGGGCTACGAGCAGTACTTC.